Listed below are T cell receptor beta chains from one sample, sequenced in a study of beta chain features in type 1 diabetes. The table came from immunoSEQ multiplex PCR; TCRdb's copy has only in-frame clones and leaves some out. Among 600,000 to 650,000 clones listed, around 16% were seen once. The specimen was naive CD4+ T cells from blood. All receptors derive from a young man in good health. Each CDR3 is given without its conserved first and last residue. The order of the fields is J gene, V gene, CDR3 protein.

TRBJ1-1,TRBV11-2,ASSFQGAQTEAF
TRBJ2-5,TRBV9,ASSVLAIAQETQY
TRBJ1-1,TRBV15,ATSRSLNTEAF
TRBJ2-5,TRBV6-5,ASSYSTGGPETQY
TRBJ1-1,TRBV10-3,AISSGQGTTTEAF
TRBJ2-7,TRBV10-3,AISQGQLLGY
TRBJ2-7,TRBV4-2,ASSQDTRRLSYEQY
TRBJ2-7,TRBV7-9,ASSFGVGVYEQY
TRBJ1-2,TRBV27,ASSLKGGGNGHYGYT
TRBJ2-3,TRBV7-2,ASSSQGRGTDTQY
TRBJ2-2,TRBV7-3,ASSFSRTGGELF
TRBJ1-3,TRBV9,ASSVEPGARGNTIY
TRBJ1-4,TRBV7-9,AGHRDGNEKLF
TRBJ2-7,TRBV6-5,ASSYRDSRDEQY
TRBJ2-7,TRBV18,ASSPGTGGVLEQY
TRBJ2-1,TRBV18,ASSTLEGRSEQF
TRBJ1-3,TRBV7-2,ASSFLPSGNTIY
TRBJ2-1,TRBV6-6,ASHTSGGYNEQF
TRBJ2-2,TRBV2,ASSGPAVGELF
TRBJ1-5,TRBV2,ASSLNGGPNQPQH
TRBJ1-5,TRBV20-1,SAWGNQPQH
TRBJ2-2,TRBV25-1,ASSSLFGGELF
TRBJ1-1,TRBV18,ASSLTGQIITEAF
TRBJ1-1,TRBV11-2,ASSWRGAEAF
TRBJ1-1,TRBV19,ASRNSLNTEAF
TRBJ1-5,TRBV7-8,ASRTGDQPQH
TRBJ2-3,TRBV9,ASSLGRNTDTQY
TRBJ2-5,TRBV19,ASSSTGTGIGETQY
TRBJ1-3,TRBV30,AWSVRWTGSGNTIY
TRBJ2-1,TRBV27,ASSLSSGRAHEQF
TRBJ2-1,TRBV11-3,ASSLGARQVDNEQF
TRBJ1-3,TRBV18,ASSPQGTGNTIY
TRBJ2-2,TRBV9,ASSGPGQGTGELF
TRBJ1-4,TRBV7-2,ASSLTGRGEKLF
TRBJ1-1,TRBV4-3,ASSPDGTDTEAF
TRBJ1-4,TRBV5-4,ASSFTGPGGEKLF
TRBJ2-7,TRBV18,ASSPGTSGEQY